Shown below are 7 T cell receptor beta chains from a single sample sequenced in a study of shared T cell receptors in the human thymus (dated by TCRdb to the early 2020s). Receptor libraries were prepared by the immunoSEQ multiplex PCR assay. In its TCRdb copy, this immuneACCESS table keeps in-frame sequences only and misses some clones. Where compared with another copy, unresolved V genes explain less than half of these, and the others have no known cause. In this sample the table shows approximately 760,000 clones, approximately 85% of which occur a single time. More than 0.01% of the sample comes from the top ten. In addition, the sample was reused for a study of human thymus T cells.

Specimen: thymocytes. Receptors originate from a girl in the first two years of life with a congenital heart defect. Donor details come from another sample of the same person, matched by shared clones.

For this clone: Additional DNA sequences in this sample encode the identical CDR3. J is TRBJ1-1 and V is TRBV5-1; TRBD1 matches at 8 bases. Germline CDR1 SGHRS, CDR2 YFSETQ. Unmatched junction bases numbered 0, after V lost 1 base and J lost 4 bases. The CDR3 loop spans 13 amino acids. Here the CDR3 reads CASSLTGGTEAFF. The CDR3 nucleotides are TGCGCCAGCAGCTTGACAGGGGGCACTGAAGCTTTCTTT. Supplemented by reference TRBV5-1 and TRBJ1-1, the full variable domain reads KAGVTQTPRYLIKTRGQQVTLSCSPISGHRSVSWYQQTPGQGLQFLFEYFSETQRNKGNFPGRFSGRQFSNSRSEMNVSTLELGDSALYLCASSLTGGTEAFFGQGTRLTVV.

V and J are TRBV7-2 and TRBJ2-2, with a possible D match to TRBD1 (6 bases). The CDR3 totals 16 residues. Trimming left V 5 bases short and J 6 bases short, with 19 bases between. The germline gives CDR1 SGHTA, CDR2 FQGNSA. In DNA form, the CDR3 reads TGTGCCAGCAGCGCCAGACAGGTCAAAGGGGCCGGGGAGCTGTTTTTT. It encodes CASSARQVKGAGELFF.

In the case of this clone: Different DNA sequences within this sample yield the same CDR3. The V and J genes are TRBV14 and TRBJ1-1; D is uncertain. Trimming pared 1 base from V and 2 bases from J, leaving 5 bases between. CDR1 and CDR2 from the germline V gene are SGHDN and FVKESK. The CDR3 is 13 residues long. The CDR3: CASSQAGNTEAFF. CDR3 bases: TGTGCCAGCAGCCAAGCAGGAAACACTGAAGCTTTCTTT.

The chain recombines TRBV15 with TRBJ2-3; TRBD2 aligns across 10 bases. Germline-derived CDR1 and CDR2 are LNHNV and YYDKDF (reference sequence). After removal of 0 bases from V and 2 bases from J, the junction contained 5 bases not matched to a gene. CDR3 size: 17 residues. In DNA, the CDR3 is TGTGCCACCAGCAGAGATAACAGCGGGGGGGTCACAGATACGCAGTATTTT. It encodes CATSRDNSGGVTDTQYF.

The chain is built from TRBV6-1 and TRBJ2-1, with 11 bases lining up with TRBD1. The CDR3 sequence is 16 residues long. Losses at the gene ends were 4 bases for V and 6 bases for J; bases not matched to a gene: 8. CDR1 and CDR2 (germline): MNHNS, SASEGT. The CDR3 is CASSGESGTGGNEQFF. In DNA, the CDR3 is TGTGCCAGCAGTGGAGAGTCCGGGACAGGGGGCAATGAGCAGTTCTTC.

This clone came up a few times. The J gene is TRBJ2-7, the V gene TRBV4-1; 7 bases are shared with TRBD1. This CDR3 region has 15 residues. Trimming removed 0 bases from V and 3 bases from J; junction bases left unmatched: 5. Germline loops: CDR1 MGHRA, CDR2 YSYEKL. The CDR3, as DNA: TGCGCCAGCAGCCAAGATCCGACAGGGATCTACGAGCAGTACTTC. It codes for CASSQDPTGIYEQYF.

The chain couples TRBV4-3 to TRBJ1-1; possibly TRBD1 for D (6 bases). V dropped 1 base and J dropped 0 bases, with 12 bases sitting between them. Germline assignment: CDR1 LGHNA and CDR2 YSLEER. The CDR3 loop spans 16 amino acids. CDR3 amino acids: CASSQAAGAVNTEAFF. The CDR3 region has the DNA TGCGCCAGCAGCCAAGCTGCAGGGGCCGTGAACACTGAAGCTTTCTTT.